Listed below are T cell receptor beta chains from one sample, sequenced in a study of cytomegalovirus exposure and HLA in healthy donors. Measured with immunoSEQ multiplex PCR; TCRdb has only the in-frame clones, and not every one. The table shows about 170,000 clones, with about 86% occurring only once. The sequencing sample was made of PBMCs. Receptors originate from a woman younger than 45 in good health and CMV-seronegative. CDR3s include the opening cysteine and the closing phenylalanine or tryptophan.

V gene: TRBV5-4
J gene: TRBJ1-5
CDR3 protein: CASSSGWNQPQHF

V gene: TRBV27
J gene: TRBJ2-6
CDR3 protein: CASSPSLGTSGANVLTF

V gene: TRBV19
J gene: TRBJ1-2
CDR3 protein: CASSIVPPTNYGYTF

V gene: TRBV7-9
J gene: TRBJ1-4
CDR3 protein: CASSSSDRGSEKLFF

V gene: TRBV9
J gene: TRBJ1-5
CDR3 protein: CASSVSGGMDQPQHF

V gene: TRBV6-1
J gene: TRBJ1-4
CDR3 protein: CASQGQTNEKLFF

V gene: TRBV4-2
J gene: TRBJ1-2
CDR3 protein: CASSQDRAGDYGYTF

V gene: TRBV27
J gene: TRBJ2-1
CDR3 protein: CASSPGTGPYNEQFF

V gene: TRBV5-1
J gene: TRBJ1-3
CDR3 protein: CASSLRPEGNTIYF

V gene: TRBV11-2
J gene: TRBJ2-1
CDR3 protein: CASSFMAEQFF

V gene: TRBV7-2
J gene: TRBJ2-2
CDR3 protein: CASSFQRLADATGELFF

V gene: TRBV18
J gene: TRBJ1-2
CDR3 protein: CASSPDRPSAGYTF

V gene: TRBV18
J gene: TRBJ1-2
CDR3 protein: CASSETGSGESGYTF

V gene: TRBV5-8
J gene: TRBJ2-7
CDR3 protein: CASSDARDYEQYF

V gene: TRBV4-2
J gene: TRBJ1-5
CDR3 protein: CASSQDRVGSNQPQHF

V gene: TRBV6-6
J gene: TRBJ1-2
CDR3 protein: CASDRGYGYTF

V gene: TRBV5-6
J gene: TRBJ1-2
CDR3 protein: CASSSTGLYYGYTF

V gene: TRBV10-3
J gene: TRBJ2-1
CDR3 protein: CAISEQGALDEQFF

V gene: TRBV29-1
J gene: TRBJ1-5
CDR3 protein: CSAGYSNQPQHF

V gene: TRBV7-2
J gene: TRBJ2-3
CDR3 protein: CASSLGTILSTDTQYF

V gene: TRBV7-9
J gene: TRBJ2-7
CDR3 protein: CASSASPRTPLYEQYF

V gene: TRBV19
J gene: TRBJ1-5
CDR3 protein: CASSIFSPGRFSNQPQHF

V gene: TRBV29-1
J gene: TRBJ2-7
CDR3 protein: CSVENGMNSYEQYF

V gene: TRBV30
J gene: TRBJ2-2
CDR3 protein: CAWSVRRGAPAGELFF

V gene: TRBV5-6
J gene: TRBJ2-5
CDR3 protein: CASINGGSRETQYF

V gene: TRBV28
J gene: TRBJ1-5
CDR3 protein: CASSLSTGQNHQPQHF

V gene: TRBV6-1
J gene: TRBJ2-7
CDR3 protein: CASSEAPSGKYEQYF

V gene: TRBV5-1
J gene: TRBJ2-5
CDR3 protein: CASSPTGPNQETQYF

V gene: TRBV28
J gene: TRBJ1-2
CDR3 protein: CASSMGYGYTF

V gene: TRBV7-7
J gene: TRBJ2-5
CDR3 protein: CASSLDKGLETQYF

V gene: TRBV27
J gene: TRBJ1-5
CDR3 protein: CASSPPGQGAHQPQHF

V gene: TRBV6-1
J gene: TRBJ2-2
CDR3 protein: CASSLQSLASGELFF

V gene: TRBV9
J gene: TRBJ1-1
CDR3 protein: CASSTGGRNTEAFF

V gene: TRBV19
J gene: TRBJ1-1
CDR3 protein: CASTLGGDTGSAFF

V gene: TRBV27
J gene: TRBJ2-7
CDR3 protein: CASSSFLGEGYEQYF

V gene: TRBV18
J gene: TRBJ2-7
CDR3 protein: CASSSGPYSYEQYF

V gene: TRBV11-2
J gene: TRBJ2-2
CDR3 protein: CASSTLAGGPGTGELFF

V gene: TRBV23-1
J gene: TRBJ1-5
CDR3 protein: CASSHSNQPQHF

V gene: TRBV28
J gene: TRBJ2-5
CDR3 protein: CASMWGLQETQYF

V gene: TRBV5-1
J gene: TRBJ2-4
CDR3 protein: CASSLDQNIQYF

V gene: TRBV7-3
J gene: TRBJ2-1
CDR3 protein: CASSPTAGYNEQFF

V gene: TRBV7-2
J gene: TRBJ2-1
CDR3 protein: CAGAWRSSYNEQFF

V gene: TRBV13
J gene: TRBJ1-1
CDR3 protein: CASSLGFREAFF

V gene: TRBV4-1
J gene: TRBJ1-1
CDR3 protein: CASSQERSGINTEAFF

V gene: TRBV12-5
J gene: TRBJ1-5
CDR3 protein: CASGLTGAQQPQHF

V gene: TRBV6-5
J gene: TRBJ2-7
CDR3 protein: CASSYSAPGQYEQYF

V gene: TRBV7-2
J gene: TRBJ2-7
CDR3 protein: CASSLYTYEQYF

V gene: TRBV5-6
J gene: TRBJ1-1
CDR3 protein: CASSLGRIMNTEAFF

V gene: TRBV4-3
J gene: TRBJ2-5
CDR3 protein: CASSQGGLETQYF

V gene: TRBV28
J gene: TRBJ1-5
CDR3 protein: CASSLYRGRQPQHF

V gene: TRBV30
J gene: TRBJ1-2
CDR3 protein: CAWSAGGGYGYTF

V gene: TRBV27
J gene: TRBJ2-1
CDR3 protein: CASSDRTGRQEQFF

V gene: TRBV6-6
J gene: TRBJ1-5
CDR3 protein: CASQMLQGNQPQHF

V gene: TRBV5-1
J gene: TRBJ2-2
CDR3 protein: CASRTRPGLAANTGELFF

V gene: TRBV5-4
J gene: TRBJ2-7
CDR3 protein: CASSAGQGTLENEQYF